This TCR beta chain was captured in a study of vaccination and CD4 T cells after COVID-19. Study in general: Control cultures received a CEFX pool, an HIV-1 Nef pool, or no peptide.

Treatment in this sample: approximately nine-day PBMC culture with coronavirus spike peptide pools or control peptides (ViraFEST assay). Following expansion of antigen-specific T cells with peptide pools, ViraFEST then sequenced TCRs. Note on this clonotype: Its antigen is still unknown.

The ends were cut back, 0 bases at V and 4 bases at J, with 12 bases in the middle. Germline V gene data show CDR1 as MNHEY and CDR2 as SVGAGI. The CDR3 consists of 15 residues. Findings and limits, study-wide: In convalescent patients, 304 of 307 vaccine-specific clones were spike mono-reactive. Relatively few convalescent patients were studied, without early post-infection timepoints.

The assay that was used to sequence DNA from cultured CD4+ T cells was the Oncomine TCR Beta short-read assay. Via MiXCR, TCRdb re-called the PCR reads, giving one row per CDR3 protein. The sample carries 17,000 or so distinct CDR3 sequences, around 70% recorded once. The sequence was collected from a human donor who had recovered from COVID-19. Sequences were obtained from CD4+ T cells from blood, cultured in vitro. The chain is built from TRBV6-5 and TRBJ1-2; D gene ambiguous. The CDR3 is CASSYSYWWTYGYTF. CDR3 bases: TGTGCCAGCAGTTACTCGTATTGGTGGACCTATGGCTACACCTTC.